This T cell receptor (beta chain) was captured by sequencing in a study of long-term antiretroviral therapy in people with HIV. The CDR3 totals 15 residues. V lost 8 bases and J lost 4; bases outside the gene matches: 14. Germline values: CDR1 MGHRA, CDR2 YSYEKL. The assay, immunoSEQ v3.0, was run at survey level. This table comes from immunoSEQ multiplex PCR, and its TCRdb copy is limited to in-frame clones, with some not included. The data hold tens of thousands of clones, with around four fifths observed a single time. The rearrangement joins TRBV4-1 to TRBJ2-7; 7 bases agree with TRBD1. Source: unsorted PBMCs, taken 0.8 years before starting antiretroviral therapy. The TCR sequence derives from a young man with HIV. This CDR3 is CASRPVEGGLYEQYF. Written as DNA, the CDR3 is TGCGCCAGCCGCCCGGTGGAAGGGGGCCTTTACGAGCAGTACTTC.